The entry below gives a single T cell receptor beta chain sequence along with its context. Antigen specificity is unknown. These data are taken from a study of blood T cells in healthy people across ages. Together with a sample-barcoded 5' primer, a J-beta primer mix was included in a second PCR lasting 7 to 11 cycles. TCRdb used MiXCR to reprocess the 5' RACE reads, holding one entry per CDR3 protein. This repertoire shows about 970,000 distinct CDR3 sequences, 51% found once; its top ten account for 20% to 25%. Isolating PBMCs gave at least 6.5 million of these cells per sample. V was pared by 5 bases and J by 1 base, with 20 bases between. CDR1 MNHNY and CDR2 SVGAGI come from the germline V gene (reference sequence). This CDR3 is 17 amino acids long. Findings and caveats of the study: When set beside aged donors, long-lived donors presented more naive CD4+ cells and higher diversity.

The V gene is TRBV6-6, the J gene TRBJ1-1, with D possibly matching TRBD1 (5 bases). Material for sequencing was blood. The TCR sequence derives from a woman aged 60-75 years in good health. The CDR3 sequence is CASSARDGSWSNTEAFF. The CDR3 DNA sequence: TGTGCCAGCAGTGCCCGGGACGGGAGCTGGTCGAACACTGAAGCTTTCTTT.